Listed below are T cell receptor beta chains from one sample, sequenced in a study of T cells in Graves' hyperthyroidism and ophthalmopathy. Each CDR3 protein gets one entry after TCRdb re-called the multiplex PCR reads with MiXCR. The sample lists approximately 370,000 distinct CDR3 sequences, 15% occurring once. Sequencing input: blood. The receptors originated from a woman in her 30s with Graves' hyperthyroidism. Both conserved end residues are trimmed from each CDR3. Each record gives: J gene, V gene, D gene, CDR3 protein. D genes are given only for firm matches.

>TRBJ2-1|TRBV20-1|-
SARVWASYNEQL
>TRBJ2-1|TRBV13|-
ATQDGGNNEQF
>TRBJ2-7|TRBV28|-
ASGRRGTSSYEQY
>TRBJ2-1|TRBV2|TRBD2
AGQTSGSVYNEQF
>TRBJ2-5|TRBV5-1|-
ASSLGQIQETQY
>TRBJ2-1|TRBV11-1|-
ASSSTTPGTLYNEQF
>TRBJ2-5|TRBV3-1|TRBD2
ASSRWVAGEATQY
>TRBJ2-7|TRBV3-1|-
ASSQYRGPYEQY
>TRBJ2-7|TRBV6-1|-
ASTTTTGTGLREQY
>TRBJ1-2|TRBV18|-
ASSPREHNYGYT
>TRBJ2-7|TRBV10-3|-
AINGRDNSYEQY
>TRBJ2-6|TRBV5-1|TRBD1
ASSSVPGQGTDISGANVLT
>TRBJ1-2|TRBV20-1|-
SARVGTDSYGYT
>TRBJ2-7|TRBV19|-
ASKARSSYEQY
>TRBJ2-2|TRBV3-1|TRBD1
ASSQAATGGPGELF
>TRBJ2-3|TRBV11-2|TRBD1
ASSLDGTGLTDTQY
>TRBJ2-3|TRBV5-1|-
ASSLAAGVSDTQY
>TRBJ2-7|TRBV10-2|-
ASRTSAGRYEQY
>TRBJ1-4|TRBV12-3/TRBV12-4|-
ASSFGGNEKLF
>TRBJ2-7|TRBV19|TRBD2
ASSIRSTSGTYEQY
>TRBJ1-2|TRBV6-1|-
ASSNTGPYGYT
>TRBJ2-2|TRBV29-1|TRBD2
SVSGLAGPGTGELF
>TRBJ2-2|TRBV2|-
ASDQGIQNTGELF
>TRBJ1-1|TRBV2|-
ASSHRNIRRSNMNTEAF
>TRBJ2-7|TRBV6-1|TRBD2
ASSRVAGNEQY
>TRBJ1-1|TRBV28|-
ASSRGGLNTEAF
>TRBJ2-7|TRBV27|TRBD1
ASSSLGTGKYEQY
>TRBJ2-7|TRBV28|TRBD2
ASSYGGLAGASETYEQY
>TRBJ2-3|TRBV28|-
ASSSPGTGTDTQY
>TRBJ2-7|TRBV3-1|TRBD2
ASSQRGLAGSYEQY
>TRBJ2-3|TRBV9|TRBD1
ASSVETGVFTDTQY
>TRBJ2-5|TRBV2|TRBD2
ASTASGSWAETQY
>TRBJ2-7|TRBV6-2/TRBV6-3|TRBD2
ATRPAGGLYEQY
>TRBJ2-7|TRBV6-1|-
ASSYGGTDYYEQY
>TRBJ1-6|TRBV7-3|-
ASSLYAGYNSPLH
>TRBJ2-3|TRBV7-8|TRBD2
ASSLVSPGRQTDTQY
>TRBJ1-5|TRBV14|-
ASSLEHQPQH
>TRBJ1-2|TRBV20-1|-
SAQSGLPYGYT
>TRBJ2-1|TRBV18|-
ASSPDFRDGQF
>TRBJ1-2|TRBV12-3/TRBV12-4|-
ASSLGVPGRTTGGYT
>TRBJ1-2|TRBV9|TRBD1
ASSVGTGDGGYT
>TRBJ2-5|TRBV30|-
AWRVGGGPGETQY
>TRBJ2-3|TRBV12-3/TRBV12-4|-
ASSLDTYTDTQY
>TRBJ2-2|TRBV2|-
ASRTLREGPLNTGELF
>TRBJ1-4|TRBV24-1|TRBD1
ATRPSPAQGGDEKLF
>TRBJ2-2|TRBV5-1|-
ASRLGGNTGELF
>TRBJ2-1|TRBV2|TRBD2
ASSDTPGLAGFDEQF
>TRBJ2-4|TRBV10-3|-
AISGELAKNIQY
>TRBJ2-7|TRBV12-3/TRBV12-4|-
ASRPDLGSSYEQY
>TRBJ2-1|TRBV11-2|TRBD1
ASSLPPTGYHEQF
>TRBJ2-7|TRBV7-9|-
ASSSPTWPYEQY
>TRBJ2-1|TRBV12-3/TRBV12-4|-
ASSQRARNEQF
>TRBJ2-1|TRBV7-2|-
ASSRGDQYNEQF
>TRBJ2-1|TRBV7-2|TRBD2
ASSQAGGGAYNEQF
>TRBJ2-4|TRBV28|TRBD2
ASSLLAGAKNIQY